These 13 T cell receptor beta chains were all obtained from the same sample, sequenced in a study of cytomegalovirus exposure and HLA in healthy donors. Primers for the PCR totalled 60 Vbeta and 13 Jbeta. Data came from immunoSEQ multiplex PCR; TCRdb stores just in-frame clones and leaves some out. The table records 150,000 or so clones, roughly 75% of them present only once. The sequenced material came from PBMCs. These receptors all stem from a woman in her forties in good health and CMV-seropositive.

Turning to this clone: One junction end does not reproduce the germline sequence, and a read error may be involved. V and J are TRBV7-9 and TRBJ2-5, with 7 bases lining up with TRBD1. Germline V gene data show CDR1 as SEHNR and CDR2 as FQNEAQ (reference sequence). This CDR3 is built from 19 residues. CDR3 in amino acids: CSSSLVGKGAVRFGETQYF. CDR3 nucleotides: TGTTCCAGCAGCTTAGTTGGAAAGGGGGCGGTTCGTTTCGGAGAGACCCAGTACTTC.

The J gene is TRBJ1-6, the V gene TRBV10-3, with 7 bases identical to TRBD1. The V gene's germline CDR1 is ENHRY and CDR2 SYGVKD. This CDR3 is built from 12 residues. After removal of 6 bases from V and 8 bases from J, the junction contained 1 base not matched to a gene. The DNA of the CDR3 is TGTGCCATCAGAACAGGGGATTCACCCCTCCACTTT. This sequence encodes CAIRTGDSPLHF.

CDR3 sequence reads: CSVEVGQGAFF. DNA of the CDR3: TGCAGCGTTGAAGTTGGGCAGGGAGCTTTCTTT. The genes are TRBV29-1 and TRBJ1-1, with TRBD1 as a possible D gene (5 bases). V lost 1 base and J lost 10, with 10 bases in between. The CDR3 length is 11 residues. Germline assignment: CDR1 SQVTM and CDR2 ANQGSEA.

The V and J genes are TRBV7-2 and TRBJ2-4; D remains ambiguous. Germline CDR1 is SGHTA and CDR2 is FQGNSA. V was shortened by 0 bases and J by 5 bases, with 5 bases between the two germline ends. The CDR3 extends over 13 amino acids. CDR3 amino acids: CASSLAGQNIQYF. CDR3 in DNA: TGTGCCAGCAGCTTAGCGGGCCAAAACATTCAGTACTTC.

The gene calls are TRBV6-5 and TRBJ2-2; 7 positions agree with TRBD1. Germline V gives CDR1 MNHEY, CDR2 SVGAGI. This CDR3 region has 14 residues. Germline trimming cut 0 bases from V and 5 bases from J; bases unmatched to any gene: 0. CDR3 in amino acids: CASSYSGQTGELFF. The CDR3, as DNA: TGTGCCAGCAGTTACTCGGGACAGACCGGGGAGCTGTTTTTT.

The chain recombines TRBV18 with TRBJ2-1, with 9 bases that match TRBD2. The CDR3 is 17 amino acids. J was trimmed by 5 bases and V by 2 bases; bases with no gene match: 10. In germline, CDR1 is KGHSH, CDR2 LQKENI. CDR3 DNA sequence: TGTGCCAGCTCACCATCTCACCTCAGCGGGAGGAACAATGAGCAGTTCTTC. Its protein is CASSPSHLSGRNNEQFF. Drawing the rest from reference TRBV18 and TRBJ2-1, the complete variable domain is NAGVMQNPRHLVRRRGQEARLRCSPMKGHSHVYWYRQLPEEGLKFMVYLQKENIIDESGMPKERFSAEFPKEGPSILRIQQVVRGDSAAYFCASSPSHLSGRNNEQFFGPGTRLTVL.

V gene TRBV7-9 combines with J gene TRBJ2-1; D unresolved. The germline V and J ends were trimmed by 5 bases and 2 bases, with 7 bases remaining between them. The length of the CDR3 is 13 residues. CDR1 and CDR2 from the germline V gene are SEHNR and FQNEAQ (reference sequence). The CDR3 reads CASSLEAYNEQFF. Here the CDR3 DNA reads TGTGCCAGCAGCCTTGAGGCCTACAATGAGCAGTTCTTC. Full variable domain (rest looked up from reference TRBV7-9 and TRBJ2-1): DTGVSQNPRHKITKRGQNVTFRCDPISEHNRLYWYRQTLGQGPEFLTYFQNEAQLEKSRLLSDRFSAERPKGSFSTLEIQRTEQGDSAMYLCASSLEAYNEQFFGPGTRLTVL.

V usage is TRBV11-3 and J usage is TRBJ2-3; D might be TRBD2 (6 bases). The CDR3 consists of 15 residues. V shed 5 bases and J shed 0 bases, with 12 bases lying between them. Germline CDR1 is SGHNT and CDR2 is YENEEA. CDR3 in amino acids: CASSGRGLSTDTQYF. The DNA for the CDR3 is TGTGCCAGCAGCGGAAGGGGACTGAGCACAGATACGCAGTATTTT. Variable domain in full (rest from reference TRBV11-3 and TRBJ2-3): EAGVVQSPRYKIIEKKQPVAFWCNPISGHNTLYWYLQNLGQGPELLIRYENEEAVDDSQLPKDRFSAERLKGVDSTLKIQPAELGDSAVYLCASSGRGLSTDTQYFGPGTRLTVL.

The rearrangement uses TRBV25-1 and TRBJ2-7; 11 bases fit TRBD2. Trimming cost V 8 bases and J 6 bases; bases outside gene matches: 6. This CDR3 has 13 residues. CDR1 and CDR2 (germline): MGHDK, SYGVNS. The CDR3 loop reads CASSRGLAGEQYF. CDR3 nucleotides: TGTGCCAGCTCCAGAGGACTAGCGGGCGAGCAGTACTTC.

This chain links TRBV2 with TRBJ1-4; 8 bases agree with TRBD1. CDR1 and CDR2 from the germline V gene are SNHLY and FYNNEI. V was pared by 1 base and J by 0 bases, with 10 bases of the junction left unmatched. This CDR3 is built from 19 residues. The CDR3 DNA reads as TGTGCCAGCAGTGAAGTTTGGGTAGGACAGGGTCCAACTAATGAAAAACTGTTTTTT. Its translation: CASSEVWVGQGPTNEKLFF. Using reference TRBV2 and TRBJ1-4 for the parts outside the CDR3, the full variable domain is EPEVTQTPSHQVTQMGQEVILRCVPISNHLYFYWYRQILGQKVEFLVSFYNNEISEKSEIFDDQFSVERPDGSNFTLKIRSTKLEDSAMYFCASSEVWVGQGPTNEKLFFGSGTQLSVL.

CDR3 in amino acids: CASSQRGQTTNEKLFF. The CDR3 nucleotides are TGCGCCAGCAGCCAAAGGGGACAAACAACTAATGAAAAACTGTTTTTT. The chain couples TRBV4-3 to TRBJ1-4; TRBD1 might be the D (6 bases). The CDR3 extends over 16 amino acids. The germline CDR1 and CDR2 sequences are LGHNA and YSLEER. V gave up 2 bases and J gave up 0 bases, with 10 bases separating them.

The V gene is TRBV2, the J gene TRBJ1-2; 7 bases are shared with TRBD1. CDR3 length: 16 amino acids. The V gene end was trimmed by 0 bases and the J gene end by 0 bases; junction bases not matched to a gene: 4. Germline-derived CDR1 and CDR2 are SNHLY and FYNNEI. CDR3 in amino acids: CASSEAWDRTNYGYTF. CDR3 nucleotide sequence: TGTGCCAGCAGTGAAGCTTGGGACAGAACTAACTATGGCTACACCTTC. The full variable domain, its missing parts supplied by reference TRBV2 and TRBJ1-2, is EPEVTQTPSHQVTQMGQEVILRCVPISNHLYFYWYRQILGQKVEFLVSFYNNEISEKSEIFDDQFSVERPDGSNFTLKIRSTKLEDSAMYFCASSEAWDRTNYGYTFGSGTRLTVV.

This clone showed up just once. The DNA for the CDR3 is TGTGCCAGTAGTATCGATGGACAGGGGACTGAAGCTTTCTTT. This encodes CASSIDGQGTEAFF. This sequence joins TRBV19 and TRBJ1-1; TRBD1 matches 9 bases. The V gene's germline CDR1 is LNHDA and CDR2 SQIVND (reference sequence). V was pared by 3 bases and J by 5 bases, with 4 bases of the junction left unmatched. The CDR3 extends over 14 amino acids.